This T cell receptor beta chain comes out of a study of early stage breast cancer tumors. At the level of the study: ER+/PR+/HER2- status applied to about 70% of the 16 invasive breast tumors. Average read coverage per sample was approximately 9.4-fold. Overall study findings and caveats: Compared with adjacent normal breast, tumors showed approximately 2.5-fold denser, more clonal T cells. Enriched TCRB sequences shared across patients were mostly commonly generated sequences.

The CDR3 contains 15 residues. Germline lookup yields CDR1 SSHAT and CDR2 FNYEAQ (reference sequence). Sequencing used immunoSEQ multiplex PCR; TCRdb keeps in-frame clones, though not all of them. The sample includes 30,000 to 40,000 clones, 74% of them seen just once. Comment on this clone: The target antigen is unknown. The junction differs from germline at one of its ends, possibly a read error.

Input material: blood. The TCR originated in a person between 60 and 69 years old with breast cancer. The chain uses TRBV7-7 and TRBJ2-1, with 7 nucleotides matching TRBD1. Here the CDR3 DNA reads TGTGCTAGCAGCTTAGATGCAGGGGGTTGGAGCGAGCAGTTCTTC. Its translation is CASSLDAGGWSEQFF.